This TCR beta chain was captured in a study of blood T cell repertoires in COVID-19. Study-level information: The United States, Italy and Spain supplied acute and convalescent COVID-19 samples. PBMCs, B-cell-depleted T cells, or T cells were the source of the cDNA or gDNA that made up the material.

In the original processing: Nucleated cell counts were estimated from reference gene primer amplification. The assay was immunoSEQ multiplex PCR, and TCRdb's table has in-frame clones only and misses some. The DNA was the basis for D and trimming; V, J and clone size are from that table. The sample lists under 200,000 clones, 86% seen once, with more than 3% in the top ten. Sequenced material: peripheral blood. The receptor comes from an older woman with acute or convalescent COVID-19.

The CDR3 DNA reads as TGTGCCAGCAGCTTCTCGGTAACGGTGAATTCACCCCTCCACTTT. Its translation is CASSFSVTVNSPLHF. The chain recombines TRBV7-2 with TRBJ1-6; D gene uncertain. V lost 3 bases and J lost 7, with 13 bases in between. The CDR3 length is 15 residues. The germline gives CDR1 SGHTA, CDR2 FQGNSA.